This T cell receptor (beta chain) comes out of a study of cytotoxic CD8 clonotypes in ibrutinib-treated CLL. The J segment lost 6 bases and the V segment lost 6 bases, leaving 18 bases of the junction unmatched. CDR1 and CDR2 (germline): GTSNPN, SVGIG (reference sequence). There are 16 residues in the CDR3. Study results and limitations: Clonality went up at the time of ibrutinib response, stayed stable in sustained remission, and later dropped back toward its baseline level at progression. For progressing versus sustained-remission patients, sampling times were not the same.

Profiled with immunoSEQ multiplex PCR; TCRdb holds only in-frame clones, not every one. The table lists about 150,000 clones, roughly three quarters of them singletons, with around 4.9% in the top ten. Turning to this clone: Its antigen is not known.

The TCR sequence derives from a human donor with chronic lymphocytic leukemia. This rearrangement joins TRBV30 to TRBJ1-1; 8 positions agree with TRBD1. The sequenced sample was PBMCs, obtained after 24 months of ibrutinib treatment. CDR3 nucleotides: TGTGCCTGCCGAGACCCCGGGACAGGAAGGAAGGCTGAAGCTTTCTTT. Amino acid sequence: CACRDPGTGRKAEAFF.